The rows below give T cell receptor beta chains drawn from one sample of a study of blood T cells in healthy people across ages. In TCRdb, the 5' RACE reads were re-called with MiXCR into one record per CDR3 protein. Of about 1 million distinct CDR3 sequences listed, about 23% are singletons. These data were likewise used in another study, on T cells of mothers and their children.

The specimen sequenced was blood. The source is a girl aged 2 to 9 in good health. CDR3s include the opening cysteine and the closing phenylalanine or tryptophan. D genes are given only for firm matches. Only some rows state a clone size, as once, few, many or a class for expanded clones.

CDR3 DNA: TGTGCCAGCAGTTCCGTGGGCGGGGAGACCCAGTACTTC; CDR3 protein: CASSSVGGETQYF; J gene: TRBJ2-5; D gene: NA; clone size: NA; V gene: TRBV27
CDR3 DNA: TGTGCCAGCAGCGTCTTCGAATTTCCAGGGACAGACAATGAGCAGTTCTTC; CDR3 protein: CASSVFEFPGTDNEQFF; J gene: TRBJ2-1; D gene: TRBD1; clone size: many; V gene: TRBV9
CDR3 DNA: TGCAGTGCCAATCCTACGGGACAGGGGGTTCAAGAGACCCAGTACTTC; CDR3 protein: CSANPTGQGVQETQYF; J gene: TRBJ2-5; D gene: TRBD1; clone size: NA; V gene: TRBV20-1
CDR3 DNA: TGTGCCAGCAGTTTATTTGAGGAAAGGCAGCCCCAGCATTTT; CDR3 protein: CASSLFEERQPQHF; J gene: TRBJ1-5; D gene: NA; clone size: few; V gene: TRBV28
CDR3 DNA: TGCGCCAGTTCCCCGTTGGCGGGAGGGGCATCGCAAGAGACCCAGTACTTC; CDR3 protein: CASSPLAGGASQETQYF; J gene: TRBJ2-5; D gene: TRBD2; clone size: NA; V gene: TRBV5-1
CDR3 DNA: TGCGCCAGCAGCCAAGCAGCCCCGGACATGCTAAGGCAGTACTTC; CDR3 protein: CASSQAAPDMLRQYF; J gene: TRBJ2-5; D gene: NA; clone size: few; V gene: TRBV4-3
CDR3 DNA: TGCAGCGTGTCCGGACAGTACAATGAGCAGTTCTTC; CDR3 protein: CSVSGQYNEQFF; J gene: TRBJ2-1; D gene: NA; clone size: NA; V gene: TRBV29-1
CDR3 DNA: TGTGCCAGTAGTAGGGTCCCTCAGCCCCAGCATTTT; CDR3 protein: CASSRVPQPQHF; J gene: TRBJ1-5; D gene: NA; clone size: NA; V gene: TRBV19
CDR3 DNA: TGCAGTGCCCTAGTGACCCCAGCGAACTATGGCTACACCTTC; CDR3 protein: CSALVTPANYGYTF; J gene: TRBJ1-2; D gene: NA; clone size: few; V gene: TRBV20-1
CDR3 DNA: TGTGCCAGCAACCCGGCAGGGTCCGAGACCCAGTACTTC; CDR3 protein: CASNPAGSETQYF; J gene: TRBJ2-5; D gene: NA; clone size: few; V gene: TRBV6-5
CDR3 DNA: TGTGCCAGCGCTGAGACAGTGGTTGGGGAAAAACTGTTTTTT; CDR3 protein: CASAETVVGEKLFF; J gene: TRBJ1-4; D gene: NA; clone size: NA; V gene: TRBV25-1
CDR3 DNA: TGCAGCGTTGAAGCCTCAGGGTCCGGTCAGCCCCAGCAGTTT; CDR3 protein: CSVEASGSGQPQQF; J gene: TRBJ1-5; D gene: NA; clone size: NA; V gene: TRBV29-1
CDR3 DNA: TGTGCCAGCAGCACAGTCATAGACAGGGTGGACACCTTC; CDR3 protein: CASSTVIDRVDTF; J gene: TRBJ1-2; D gene: TRBD1; clone size: NA; V gene: TRBV7-2
CDR3 DNA: TGCAGTGCTAGAGATCCCCGAACGACAGGCCGACTCTACAATGAGCAGTTCTTC; CDR3 protein: CSARDPRTTGRLYNEQFF; J gene: TRBJ2-1; D gene: NA; clone size: NA; V gene: TRBV20-1
CDR3 DNA: TGTGCCAGCGGAGGCGGACAGACCCTAGACAATGAGCAGTTCTTC; CDR3 protein: CASGGGQTLDNEQFF; J gene: TRBJ2-1; D gene: NA; clone size: few; V gene: TRBV27
CDR3 DNA: TGTGCCAGCAGCATCACAGGTGGGCAGCCCCAGCATTTT; CDR3 protein: CASSITGGQPQHF; J gene: TRBJ1-5; D gene: NA; clone size: NA; V gene: TRBV5-6
CDR3 DNA: TGTGCCAGCATCGCAACTGCCCAGGGCGGTGGCTACACCTTC; CDR3 protein: CASIATAQGGGYTF; J gene: TRBJ1-2; D gene: NA; clone size: few; V gene: TRBV12-3/TRBV12-4
CDR3 DNA: TGTGCCAGCAGCGTAGCAACCTACACTGAAGCTTTCTTT; CDR3 protein: CASSVATYTEAFF; J gene: TRBJ1-1; D gene: NA; clone size: NA; V gene: TRBV9
CDR3 DNA: TGCGCCAGCAGCTATGGACAAGATTCCTACGAGCAGTACTTC; CDR3 protein: CASSYGQDSYEQYF; J gene: TRBJ2-7; D gene: NA; clone size: NA; V gene: TRBV5-1
CDR3 DNA: TGCAGTGGTAGGACGGGCTACGACTACAACGAGCAGTTCTTC; CDR3 protein: CSGRTGYDYNEQFF; J gene: TRBJ2-1; D gene: NA; clone size: NA; V gene: TRBV20-1
CDR3 DNA: TGTGCCAGCTCGGTCCGGGGAGAGAACACAGATACGCAGTATTTT; CDR3 protein: CASSVRGENTDTQYF; J gene: TRBJ2-3; D gene: NA; clone size: NA; V gene: TRBV12-3/TRBV12-4
CDR3 DNA: TGCAGCGTTGGTGTTCAGGACCGATTCACAGATACGCAGTATTTT; CDR3 protein: CSVGVQDRFTDTQYF; J gene: TRBJ2-3; D gene: NA; clone size: NA; V gene: TRBV29-1
CDR3 DNA: TGTGCCAGCAGTTACACGATCCAAGAGACCCAGTACTTC; CDR3 protein: CASSYTIQETQYF; J gene: TRBJ2-5; D gene: NA; clone size: NA; V gene: TRBV27
CDR3 DNA: TGTGCCACCAGTGAATTGACAGGGGGCGAATTCACAGATACGCAGTATTTT; CDR3 protein: CATSELTGGEFTDTQYF; J gene: TRBJ2-3; D gene: TRBD1; clone size: few; V gene: TRBV24-1
CDR3 DNA: TGTGCCAGCAGCCGCCCGGGACAGGGGGTCGGGGAGCAGTTCTTC; CDR3 protein: CASSRPGQGVGEQFF; J gene: TRBJ2-1; D gene: TRBD1; clone size: NA; V gene: TRBV7-9
CDR3 DNA: TGTGCCAGCAGTTACCGGGACACCTACGAGCAGTACTTC; CDR3 protein: CASSYRDTYEQYF; J gene: TRBJ2-7; D gene: NA; clone size: NA; V gene: TRBV6-2/TRBV6-3
CDR3 DNA: TGCAGTGCTAGAAAGGCAAGCGACGGGTTAACGGGTGAGCAGTTCTTC; CDR3 protein: CSARKASDGLTGEQFF; J gene: TRBJ2-1; D gene: NA; clone size: many; V gene: TRBV20-1
CDR3 DNA: TGTGCCAGCAGCCCAGGGGGTGCAGATCAGCCCCAGCATTTT; CDR3 protein: CASSPGGADQPQHF; J gene: TRBJ1-5; D gene: TRBD1; clone size: NA; V gene: TRBV6-5
CDR3 DNA: TGTGCCAGCAGCTTTTGGCCGAACACTGAAGCTTTCTTT; CDR3 protein: CASSFWPNTEAFF; J gene: TRBJ1-1; D gene: NA; clone size: NA; V gene: TRBV7-9
CDR3 DNA: TGTGCCAGCAGCGTCGAGGCGGCAGGGGACGGTGAGCAGTTCTTC; CDR3 protein: CASSVEAAGDGEQFF; J gene: TRBJ2-1; D gene: NA; clone size: NA; V gene: TRBV11-3
CDR3 DNA: TGTGCCAGCAGCCATCCAGGGGGGCTTGAAGAGACCCAGTACTTC; CDR3 protein: CASSHPGGLEETQYF; J gene: TRBJ2-5; D gene: NA; clone size: once; V gene: TRBV28
CDR3 DNA: TGTGCCATCAGTGAGTCAGTAGGTGGACAGGGCCTGTTCTTC; CDR3 protein: CAISESVGGQGLFF; J gene: TRBJ2-4; D gene: TRBD1; clone size: NA; V gene: TRBV10-3
CDR3 DNA: TGCGCCAGCAGCTCCGGGACTATTACCAATGAGCAGTTCTTC; CDR3 protein: CASSSGTITNEQFF; J gene: TRBJ2-1; D gene: TRBD2; clone size: few; V gene: TRBV5-1
CDR3 DNA: TGTGCCAGCAGCGGGTCAGGGTCTAGCGAAAAACTGTTTTTT; CDR3 protein: CASSGSGSSEKLFF; J gene: TRBJ1-4; D gene: NA; clone size: NA; V gene: TRBV25-1
CDR3 DNA: TGTGCCAGCAGCCAATTTAATACAGCGAGACGGTACTTC; CDR3 protein: CASSQFNTARRYF; J gene: TRBJ2-7; D gene: NA; clone size: few; V gene: TRBV4-2
CDR3 DNA: TGCAGTGCTAGACAGGTCGGACTGAAAGAGACCCAGTACTTC; CDR3 protein: CSARQVGLKETQYF; J gene: TRBJ2-5; D gene: NA; clone size: NA; V gene: TRBV20-1
CDR3 DNA: TGTGCCAGCAGCCAAGACCTGATAAACAATGAGCAGTTCTTC; CDR3 protein: CASSQDLINNEQFF; J gene: TRBJ2-1; D gene: NA; clone size: NA; V gene: TRBV4-2
CDR3 DNA: TGTGCCAGCAGTGGGCTTACAGGCCAAGCTGAAAAACTGTTTTTT; CDR3 protein: CASSGLTGQAEKLFF; J gene: TRBJ1-4; D gene: NA; clone size: few; V gene: TRBV2
CDR3 DNA: TGTGCCATCAGTGAGTCAGGTTCACCCCTCCACTTT; CDR3 protein: CAISESGSPLHF; J gene: TRBJ1-6; D gene: NA; clone size: few; V gene: TRBV10-3
CDR3 DNA: TGTGCCAGCAGCCAAACAGACAGGCCGAACACTGAAGCTTTCTTT; CDR3 protein: CASSQTDRPNTEAFF; J gene: TRBJ1-1; D gene: NA; clone size: NA; V gene: TRBV3-1
CDR3 DNA: TGCAGTGCTAGATATTGGGGGAGCTCGTACGAGCAGTTCTTC; CDR3 protein: CSARYWGSSYEQFF; J gene: TRBJ2-1; D gene: NA; clone size: few; V gene: TRBV20-1
CDR3 DNA: TGTGCCAGCACACGGGACCAGGAGGGCACCATATATTTT; CDR3 protein: CASTRDQEGTIYF; J gene: TRBJ1-3; D gene: NA; clone size: NA; V gene: TRBV4-2
CDR3 DNA: TGCAGTGCAAGACTAGCGGGGGGGCCTTACAATGAGCAGTTCTTC; CDR3 protein: CSARLAGGPYNEQFF; J gene: TRBJ2-1; D gene: TRBD2; clone size: once; V gene: TRBV20-1
CDR3 DNA: TGTGCCAGCAGCTTATTGGCAGGGACTGGCTACACCTTC; CDR3 protein: CASSLLAGTGYTF; J gene: TRBJ1-2; D gene: NA; clone size: NA; V gene: TRBV7-9
CDR3 DNA: TGTGCCAGCAGCTTACAGAATTGGGAGACCCAGTACTTC; CDR3 protein: CASSLQNWETQYF; J gene: TRBJ2-5; D gene: NA; clone size: NA; V gene: TRBV5-6
CDR3 DNA: TGTGCCAGCAGGCGCTCCCAGGGGAACAACGTCCTGACTTTC; CDR3 protein: CASRRSQGNNVLTF; J gene: TRBJ2-6; D gene: NA; clone size: NA; V gene: TRBV12-3/TRBV12-4
CDR3 DNA: TGCGCCAGCAGCTCGACTAGCGAGGGAAACAATGAGCAGTTCTTC; CDR3 protein: CASSSTSEGNNEQFF; J gene: TRBJ2-1; D gene: TRBD2; clone size: NA; V gene: TRBV5-1
CDR3 DNA: TGTGCCAGCACCATGGGTATTGAAGAGACCCAGTACTTC; CDR3 protein: CASTMGIEETQYF; J gene: TRBJ2-5; D gene: NA; clone size: NA; V gene: TRBV13
CDR3 DNA: TGTGCCAGCACCGAACGGACTGGAAGTGACGAGCAGTACTTC; CDR3 protein: CASTERTGSDEQYF; J gene: TRBJ2-7; D gene: NA; clone size: few; V gene: TRBV28